The rows below give T cell receptor beta chains drawn from one sample of a study of blood T cell repertoires in COVID-19. Assay used: immunoSEQ multiplex PCR; TCRdb lists only in-frame clones, some missing. The data hold over 250,000 clones, with around 85% observed a single time. Sequencing was done on a sample of peripheral blood. These receptors were taken from a man aged 50-59 years with active or convalescent COVID-19. The CDR3 runs from the conserved cysteine through the conserved F or W. Each record gives: CDR3 protein, CDR3 DNA, V gene, J gene, D gene, clone size. D genes are given only for firm matches. Rows may omit the clone size; those that give it use once, few, many or a size class.

CASSLGEGVGIYNEQFF	TGTGCCAGCAGCTTAGGGGAAGGGGTAGGGATCTACAATGAGCAGTTCTTC	TRBV11-2	TRBJ2-1	.	.
CASSQSQGVEQYF	TGTGCCAGCAGCCAGTCACAGGGGGTCGAGCAGTACTTC	TRBV3-1/TRBV3-2	TRBJ2-7	TRBD1	few
CAWGAGTYEQYF	TGTGCCTGGGGAGCGGGGACCTACGAGCAGTACTTC	TRBV30	TRBJ2-7	TRBD2	.
CASSETGAYEQYF	TGTGCCAGCAGTGAAACAGGAGCCTACGAGCAGTACTTC	TRBV25-1	TRBJ2-7	.	once
CASSGEGRAANEQFF	TGTGCCAGCAGCGGTGAAGGGAGGGCCGCGAATGAGCAGTTCTTC	TRBV7-9	TRBJ2-1	TRBD2	once
CASSLGTGQGPEKLFF	TGTGCCAGCAGCTTAGGGACGGGACAGGGCCCAGAAAAACTGTTTTTT	TRBV7-9	TRBJ1-4	TRBD1	.
CASSLELGGRGGEQFF	TGTGCCAGCAGCTTAGAACTCGGCGGGAGAGGTGGCGAGCAGTTCTTC	TRBV7-6	TRBJ2-1	TRBD2	.
CASSRDSRSNQPQHF	TGTGCCAGCAGTAGGGACTCCAGAAGCAATCAGCCCCAGCATTTT	TRBV6-5	TRBJ1-5	.	.
CASTPTGGGGNSPLHF	TGTGCCAGCACCCCTACGGGGGGAGGGGGTAATTCACCCCTCCACTTT	TRBV28	TRBJ1-6	.	.
CASSSGQGAHYGYTF	TGTGCCAGCAGTTCAGGACAGGGGGCTCACTATGGCTACACCTTC	TRBV27	TRBJ1-2	TRBD1	.
CASSRGLSSTDTQYF	TGTGCCAGCAGCAGGGGACTTTCGAGCACAGATACGCAGTATTTT	TRBV7-7	TRBJ2-3	.	.
CAPQRTPQGIYGYTF	TGTGCCCCACAAAGAACTCCACAGGGAATCTATGGCTACACCTTC	TRBV10-3	TRBJ1-2	.	.
CASSLRGSLGGNEQFF	TGCGCCAGCAGCCTCAGGGGGAGTTTGGGTGGCAATGAGCAGTTCTTC	TRBV5-1	TRBJ2-1	TRBD1	.
CASSPSLPGADTQYF	TGTGCCAGCTCACCGTCACTACCCGGGGCAGATACGCAGTATTTT	TRBV18	TRBJ2-3	.	once
CASSLLRTEAFF	TGTGCCAGCAGTTTACTGCGGACTGAAGCTTTCTTT	TRBV28	TRBJ1-1	.	.
CASSPEGRGNNQPQHF	TGTGCCAGCAGCCCTGAAGGCAGGGGAAACAATCAGCCCCAGCATTTT	TRBV7-8	TRBJ1-5	.	.
CASSLLGGTDTQYF	TGCGCCAGCAGCTTGCTAGGGGGCACAGATACGCAGTATTTT	TRBV5-1	TRBJ2-3	.	.
CASSETSGTDTQYF	TGTGCCAGCAGCGAGACCTCAGGGACAGATACGCAGTATTTT	TRBV9	TRBJ2-3	.	.
CASSPPGLAGGPLETQYF	TGTGCCAGCTCACCACCGGGACTAGCGGGAGGACCGCTGGAGACCCAGTACTTC	TRBV18	TRBJ2-5	TRBD2	.
CASSPQYTRGNEQFF	TGTGCCAGCTCACCGCAATATACTCGGGGGAATGAGCAGTTCTTC	TRBV18	TRBJ2-1	.	.
CASSRAQGKSEAFF	TGTGCCAGCTCCCGGGCGCAGGGGAAGTCTGAAGCTTTCTTT	TRBV18	TRBJ1-1	.	.
CASAGNNYGYTF	TGTGCCAGTGCAGGAAATAACTATGGCTACACCTTC	TRBV19	TRBJ1-2	.	.
CASSLHVLNTEAFF	TGTGCCAGCAGTCTCCACGTCCTAAACACTGAAGCTTTCTTT	TRBV6-5	TRBJ1-1	.	few
CASSCGQGRGDQPQHF	TGTGCTAGCAGCTGTGGACAGGGGCGAGGCGATCAGCCCCAGCATTTT	TRBV7-7	TRBJ1-5	TRBD1	.